These T cell receptor beta chains were read from a single sample in a study of T cells in Graves' hyperthyroidism and ophthalmopathy. Using its own MiXCR run on the multiplex PCR reads, TCRdb lists one record per CDR3 protein. This repertoire shows nearly 600,000 distinct CDR3 sequences, approximately 15% found once; its top ten account for around 5.4%. The sequenced sample consisted of blood. Receptor source: a woman aged 25 to 39 with Graves' hyperthyroidism that later progressed to Graves' ophthalmopathy. The CDR3 runs from the conserved cysteine through the conserved F or W. A D gene is named only where the DNA matches it firmly. Size tells how often a clone was seen (once, few, many) or the class of an expanded clone, and some rows leave it out.

clone_size: NA
j_call: TRBJ1-5
d_call: TRBD1
v_call: TRBV28
cdr3_aa: CASRGQGFNQPQHF
cdr3_nt: TGTGCCAGCCGAGGACAGGGCTTCAATCAGCCCCAGCATTTT

clone_size: many
j_call: TRBJ2-3
d_call: NA
v_call: TRBV11-2
cdr3_aa: CASSSSLEDRGYF
cdr3_nt: TGTGCCAGCAGCTCCTCTTTGGAGGATCGGGGGTATTTT

clone_size: NA
j_call: TRBJ2-3
d_call: NA
v_call: TRBV5-1
cdr3_aa: CASSLSGSDTQYF
cdr3_nt: TGCGCCAGCAGCTTGTCAGGGTCTGATACGCAGTATTTT

clone_size: NA
j_call: TRBJ1-5
d_call: NA
v_call: TRBV6-1
cdr3_aa: CASSPGVSQPQHF
cdr3_nt: TGTGCCAGCAGCCCGGGAGTGAGTCAGCCCCAGCATTTT

clone_size: many
j_call: TRBJ2-3
d_call: NA
v_call: TRBV28
cdr3_aa: CASSLSSQGQYF
cdr3_nt: TGTGCCAGCAGTTTATCATCTCAAGGCCAGTATTTT

clone_size: NA
j_call: TRBJ2-3
d_call: NA
v_call: TRBV2
cdr3_aa: CASRATRDTQYF
cdr3_nt: TGTGCCAGCAGGGCAACAAGGGATACGCAGTATTTT

clone_size: many
j_call: TRBJ2-5
d_call: TRBD2
v_call: TRBV6-2/TRBV6-3
cdr3_aa: CASSPAGLAGQETQYF
cdr3_nt: TGTGCCAGCAGCCCCGCTGGACTAGCGGGACAAGAGACCCAGTACTTC

clone_size: NA
j_call: TRBJ1-5
d_call: NA
v_call: TRBV24-1
cdr3_aa: CATSEGQFNQPQHF
cdr3_nt: TGTGCCACCAGTGAAGGACAGTTCAATCAGCCCCAGCATTTT

clone_size: many
j_call: TRBJ2-3
d_call: TRBD1
v_call: TRBV2
cdr3_aa: CASSGGQGTTDTQYF
cdr3_nt: TGTGCCAGCAGTGGGGGACAGGGTACAACAGATACGCAGTATTTT

clone_size: NA
j_call: TRBJ2-1
d_call: NA
v_call: TRBV30
cdr3_aa: CAWSPPAARYNEQFF
cdr3_nt: TGTGCCTGGAGTCCCCCAGCGGCCCGCTACAATGAGCAGTTCTTC

clone_size: many
j_call: TRBJ1-1
d_call: NA
v_call: TRBV27
cdr3_aa: CASTQGVGGAEAFF
cdr3_nt: TGTGCCAGCACCCAAGGGGTAGGGGGAGCTGAAGCTTTCTTT

clone_size: few
j_call: TRBJ2-2
d_call: TRBD1
v_call: TRBV20-1
cdr3_aa: CSARDPGQGWTGELFF
cdr3_nt: TGCAGTGCTAGAGATCCTGGACAGGGTTGGACCGGGGAGCTGTTTTTT

clone_size: few
j_call: TRBJ2-1
d_call: NA
v_call: TRBV5-6
cdr3_aa: CASSLADRQFF
cdr3_nt: TGTGCCAGCAGCTTGGCGGATAGGCAGTTCTTC

clone_size: many
j_call: TRBJ2-1
d_call: TRBD2
v_call: TRBV3-1
cdr3_aa: CASSQEGGPYREQFF
cdr3_nt: TGTGCCAGCAGCCAAGAGGGAGGGCCTTATCGGGAGCAGTTCTTC

clone_size: many
j_call: TRBJ1-2
d_call: TRBD1
v_call: TRBV28
cdr3_aa: CASSLGTGKSDSYTF
cdr3_nt: TGTGCCAGCAGTTTAGGGACAGGAAAAAGTGACAGCTACACCTTC

clone_size: NA
j_call: TRBJ2-2
d_call: TRBD1
v_call: TRBV19
cdr3_aa: CASSIVGTGAYTGELFF
cdr3_nt: TGTGCCAGTAGTATCGTCGGGACAGGGGCTTACACCGGGGAGCTGTTTTTT

clone_size: NA
j_call: TRBJ2-1
d_call: NA
v_call: TRBV27
cdr3_aa: CASSFHEGNEQFF
cdr3_nt: TGTGCCAGCAGTTTTCATGAGGGTAATGAGCAGTTCTTC

clone_size: NA
j_call: TRBJ2-1
d_call: NA
v_call: TRBV6-1
cdr3_aa: CASSETGETYNEQFF
cdr3_nt: TGTGCCAGCAGTGAAACAGGTGAGACCTACAATGAGCAGTTCTTC

clone_size: many
j_call: TRBJ1-2
d_call: TRBD1
v_call: TRBV12-3/TRBV12-4
cdr3_aa: CASSGGQIYGYTF
cdr3_nt: TGTGCCAGCAGTGGGGGACAGATCTATGGCTACACCTTC

clone_size: few
j_call: TRBJ2-5
d_call: TRBD2
v_call: TRBV20-1
cdr3_aa: CSAREAGVETQYF
cdr3_nt: TGCAGTGCTAGAGAAGCGGGAGTAGAGACCCAGTACTTC

clone_size: many
j_call: TRBJ1-6
d_call: NA
v_call: TRBV27
cdr3_aa: CASSGAGESYNSPLHF
cdr3_nt: TGTGCCAGCAGTGGGGCAGGGGAATCCTATAATTCACCCCTCCACTTT

clone_size: NA
j_call: TRBJ1-4
d_call: NA
v_call: TRBV6-1
cdr3_aa: CASKIGAEGGEKLFF
cdr3_nt: TGTGCCAGCAAAATCGGAGCGGAGGGAGGTGAAAAACTGTTTTTT

clone_size: many
j_call: TRBJ1-6
d_call: NA
v_call: TRBV3-1
cdr3_aa: CASSQDGLRGTLNSPLHF
cdr3_nt: TGTGCCAGCAGCCAAGACGGCCTCAGGGGAACCCTAAATTCACCCCTCCACTTT

clone_size: few
j_call: TRBJ1-5
d_call: TRBD1
v_call: TRBV5-4
cdr3_aa: CASSSMGQQDQPQHF
cdr3_nt: TGTGCCAGCAGCTCCATGGGACAGCAAGATCAGCCCCAGCATTTT

clone_size: many
j_call: TRBJ2-7
d_call: TRBD2
v_call: TRBV13
cdr3_aa: CASSSGLAGGYEQYF
cdr3_nt: TGTGCCAGCAGCTCGGGACTAGCGGGAGGCTACGAGCAGTACTTC

clone_size: many
j_call: TRBJ2-3
d_call: NA
v_call: TRBV30
cdr3_aa: CAWGPPGTDTQYF
cdr3_nt: TGTGCCTGGGGCCCTCCGGGGACAGATACGCAGTATTTT

clone_size: NA
j_call: TRBJ2-2
d_call: NA
v_call: TRBV12-3/TRBV12-4
cdr3_aa: CASSLNSYGELFF
cdr3_nt: TGTGCCAGCAGTTTAAACTCCTACGGGGAGCTGTTTTTT

clone_size: many
j_call: TRBJ2-3
d_call: TRBD1
v_call: TRBV24-1
cdr3_aa: CATSPGQRTDTQYF
cdr3_nt: TGTGCCACCAGTCCGGGACAGCGCACAGATACGCAGTATTTT

clone_size: many
j_call: TRBJ2-7
d_call: TRBD1
v_call: TRBV6-1
cdr3_aa: CAGQGNSYEQYF
cdr3_nt: TGTGCCGGACAGGGAAACTCCTACGAGCAGTACTTC

clone_size: many
j_call: TRBJ2-7
d_call: TRBD1
v_call: TRBV28
cdr3_aa: CASSAPADRGLYEQYF
cdr3_nt: TGTGCCAGCAGTGCTCCTGCCGACAGGGGATTATACGAGCAGTACTTC

clone_size: few
j_call: TRBJ2-7
d_call: TRBD2
v_call: TRBV20-1
cdr3_aa: CSARDGSGSYEQYF
cdr3_nt: TGCAGTGCTAGAGACGGAAGCGGGAGCTACGAGCAGTACTTC

clone_size: many
j_call: TRBJ1-2
d_call: TRBD1
v_call: TRBV28
cdr3_aa: CASSLKDRAYGYTF
cdr3_nt: TGTGCCAGCAGTTTAAAGGACAGGGCCTATGGCTACACCTTC

clone_size: many
j_call: TRBJ1-4
d_call: NA
v_call: TRBV27
cdr3_aa: CASSLSPGVEKLFF
cdr3_nt: TGTGCCAGCAGTTTATCGCCCGGGGTTGAAAAACTGTTTTTT

clone_size: NA
j_call: TRBJ1-2
d_call: NA
v_call: TRBV9
cdr3_aa: CASSVAPSYGYTF
cdr3_nt: TGTGCCAGCAGCGTAGCCCCGTCCTATGGCTACACCTTC

clone_size: NA
j_call: TRBJ2-1
d_call: NA
v_call: TRBV11-2
cdr3_aa: CASSSPQGGQFF
cdr3_nt: TGTGCCAGCAGCTCCCCCCAGGGGGGGCAGTTCTTC

clone_size: few
j_call: TRBJ2-2
d_call: NA
v_call: TRBV3-1
cdr3_aa: CASSHGAGNTGELFF
cdr3_nt: TGTGCCAGCAGCCATGGAGCGGGGAACACCGGGGAGCTGTTTTTT

clone_size: many
j_call: TRBJ1-2
d_call: NA
v_call: TRBV28
cdr3_aa: CASSPPDGDKYGYTF
cdr3_nt: TGTGCCAGCAGTCCCCCCGACGGAGACAAGTATGGCTACACCTTC

clone_size: NA
j_call: TRBJ2-1
d_call: NA
v_call: TRBV19
cdr3_aa: CASSPDRNEQFF
cdr3_nt: TGTGCCAGTAGTCCCGACAGAAATGAGCAGTTCTTC

clone_size: NA
j_call: TRBJ2-1
d_call: TRBD2
v_call: TRBV5-1
cdr3_aa: CASTPGLASFDEQFF
cdr3_nt: TGCGCCAGTACGCCGGGACTAGCAAGTTTCGATGAGCAGTTCTTC

clone_size: many
j_call: TRBJ2-5
d_call: NA
v_call: TRBV2
cdr3_aa: CASSEAGFGETQYF
cdr3_nt: TGTGCCAGCAGTGAAGCCGGTTTTGGAGAGACCCAGTACTTC

clone_size: many
j_call: TRBJ2-3
d_call: NA
v_call: TRBV9
cdr3_aa: CASSVGNRINTDTQYF
cdr3_nt: TGTGCCAGCAGCGTAGGTAACCGGATAAACACAGATACGCAGTATTTT

clone_size: NA
j_call: TRBJ2-4
d_call: NA
v_call: TRBV18
cdr3_aa: CASSANIKNIQYF
cdr3_nt: TGTGCCAGCTCTGCAAATATCAAAAACATTCAGTACTTC

clone_size: many
j_call: TRBJ1-2
d_call: NA
v_call: TRBV30
cdr3_aa: CAWAKTAPTYGYTF
cdr3_nt: TGTGCCTGGGCGAAGACAGCTCCAACCTATGGCTACACCTTC

clone_size: NA
j_call: TRBJ1-5
d_call: NA
v_call: TRBV4-1
cdr3_aa: CASSQNREGGKPQHF
cdr3_nt: TGCGCCAGCAGCCAGAACAGGGAAGGCGGCAAGCCCCAGCATTTT

clone_size: NA
j_call: TRBJ1-4
d_call: TRBD1
v_call: TRBV7-8
cdr3_aa: CASSPRQGATNEKLFF
cdr3_nt: TGTGCCAGCAGCCCAAGACAGGGAGCAACTAATGAAAAACTGTTTTTT

clone_size: NA
j_call: TRBJ2-5
d_call: NA
v_call: TRBV6-2/TRBV6-3
cdr3_aa: CASSYVQGETQYF
cdr3_nt: TGTGCCAGCAGTTACGTTCAGGGAGAGACCCAGTACTTC

clone_size: many
j_call: TRBJ2-1
d_call: TRBD2
v_call: TRBV30
cdr3_aa: CAWTEAGLSSYNEQFF
cdr3_nt: TGTGCCTGGACTGAAGCGGGGTTAAGCTCCTACAATGAGCAGTTCTTC

clone_size: many
j_call: TRBJ2-1
d_call: TRBD1
v_call: TRBV6-1
cdr3_aa: CASSGQGLYEQFF
cdr3_nt: TGTGCCAGCAGTGGACAGGGATTGTATGAGCAGTTCTTC

clone_size: many
j_call: TRBJ2-1
d_call: NA
v_call: TRBV24-1
cdr3_aa: CATSGEAGLTYNEQFF
cdr3_nt: TGTGCCACCAGTGGCGAGGCAGGGCTTACCTACAATGAGCAGTTCTTC

clone_size: many
j_call: TRBJ1-1
d_call: NA
v_call: TRBV11-1
cdr3_aa: CASSPGPQNTEAFF
cdr3_nt: TGTGCCAGCAGCCCCGGGCCCCAGAACACTGAAGCTTTCTTT

clone_size: many
j_call: TRBJ2-1
d_call: NA
v_call: TRBV29-1
cdr3_aa: CSVVRLVFNEQFF
cdr3_nt: TGCAGCGTTGTTCGGCTAGTCTTCAATGAGCAGTTCTTC

clone_size: many
j_call: TRBJ1-3
d_call: TRBD1
v_call: TRBV3-1
cdr3_aa: CASSSGTGIGNTIYF
cdr3_nt: TGTGCCAGCAGCTCCGGGACAGGGATCGGAAACACCATATATTTT

clone_size: many
j_call: TRBJ2-7
d_call: TRBD2
v_call: TRBV10-3
cdr3_aa: CAILGTSGSREQYF
cdr3_nt: TGTGCCATCCTCGGGACTAGCGGGAGTAGAGAGCAGTACTTC

clone_size: many
j_call: TRBJ1-1
d_call: TRBD1
v_call: TRBV2
cdr3_aa: CASSPQDRASTEAFF
cdr3_nt: TGTGCCAGCAGTCCTCAGGACAGGGCGTCAACTGAAGCTTTCTTT

clone_size: many
j_call: TRBJ2-1
d_call: TRBD2
v_call: TRBV19
cdr3_aa: CASSIGRTSGRDNEQFF
cdr3_nt: TGTGCCAGTAGTATAGGGAGGACTAGCGGGAGGGACAATGAGCAGTTCTTC